This TCR beta chain was sequenced for a study of spatial heterogeneity in lung cancer. Background on the study: Compared with alpha-chain sequences, beta-chain sequences were consistently detected in greater numbers. The average appearance count of each unique TCR and UMI combination in raw reads was more than ten. Study outcomes and limitations: Tumor mutation counts were tracked by expanded intratumoral alpha and beta TCR counts.

This clonotype showed up just a few times. Its antigen is not identified. The germline gives CDR1 KGHSH, CDR2 LQKENI. This CDR3 is 16 amino acids long. V lost 4 bases, J lost 2 bases, and 9 bases stayed unmatched. TCRdb re-analysed the 5' RACE reads in MiXCR, keeping a single row per CDR3 protein. The table has tens of thousands of distinct CDR3 sequences, 15% to 20% seen once. Described time point: sample taken at primary tumor resection. Untreated early-stage non-small cell lung cancer patients, fewer than 85 in total, were the donors. The sequenced material consisted of unsorted whole RNA from tumor, nontumor lung or frozen PBMC.

This rearrangement joins TRBV18 to TRBJ2-5, with TRBD2 matching over 8 bases. This specimen consisted of lung tumor tissue, obtained at surgery. The clonotype originates from a female donor with early-stage non-small cell lung cancer. The CDR3 loop reads CASSRQVAGNQETQYF. The DNA for the CDR3 is TGTGCCAGCTCACGACAAGTAGCGGGGAATCAAGAGACCCAGTACTTC.